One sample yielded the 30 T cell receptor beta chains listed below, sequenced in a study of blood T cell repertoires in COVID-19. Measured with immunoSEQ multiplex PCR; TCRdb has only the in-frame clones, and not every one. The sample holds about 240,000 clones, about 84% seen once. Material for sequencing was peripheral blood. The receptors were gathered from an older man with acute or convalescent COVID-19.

The CDR3 region has the DNA TGTGCCAGCAGCGCTCCGAGGGTAGAGACCCAGTACTTC. As protein: CASSAPRVETQYF. This chain connects TRBV9 to TRBJ2-5, with a possible D match to TRBD2 (5 bases). The CDR3 is 13 residues long. CDR1 and CDR2 from the germline V gene are SGDLS and YYNGEE. V was pared by 3 bases and J by 4 bases, with 10 bases between. The variable domain in full, completed from reference TRBV9 and TRBJ2-5, reads DSGVTQTPKHLITATGQRVTLRCSPRSGDLSVYWYQQSLDQGLQFLIQYYNGEERAKGNILERFSAQQFPDLHSELNLSSLELGDSALYFCASSAPRVETQYFGPGTRLLVL.

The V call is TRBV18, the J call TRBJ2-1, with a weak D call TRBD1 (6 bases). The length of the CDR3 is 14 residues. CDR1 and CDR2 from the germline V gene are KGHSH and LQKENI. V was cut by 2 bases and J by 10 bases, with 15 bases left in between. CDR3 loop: CASSPGGGVGEQFF. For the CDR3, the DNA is TGTGCCAGCTCACCAGGGGGCGGCGTAGGAGAGCAGTTCTTC.

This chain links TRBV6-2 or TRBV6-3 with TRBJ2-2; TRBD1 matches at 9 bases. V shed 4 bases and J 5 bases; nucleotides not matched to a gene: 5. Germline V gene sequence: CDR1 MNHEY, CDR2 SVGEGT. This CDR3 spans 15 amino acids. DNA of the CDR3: TGTGCCAGCAGTTCGGACAGGGGAGGTACCGGGGAGCTGTTTTTT. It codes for CASSSDRGGTGELFF.

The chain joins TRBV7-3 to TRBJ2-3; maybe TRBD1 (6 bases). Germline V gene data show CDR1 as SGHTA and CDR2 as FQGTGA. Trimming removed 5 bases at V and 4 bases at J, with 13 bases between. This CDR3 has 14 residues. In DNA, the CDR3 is TGTGCCAGCAGCCGCAGGGGCCAACCAGATACGCAGTATTTT. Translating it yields CASSRRGQPDTQYF.

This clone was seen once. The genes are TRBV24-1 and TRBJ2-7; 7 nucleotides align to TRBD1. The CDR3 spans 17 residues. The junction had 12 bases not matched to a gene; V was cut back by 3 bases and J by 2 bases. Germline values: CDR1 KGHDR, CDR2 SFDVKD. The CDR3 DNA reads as TGTGCCACCAGTGATGCCGGAGACAGGGAACAACCCTACGAGCAGTACTTC. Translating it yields CATSDAGDREQPYEQYF.

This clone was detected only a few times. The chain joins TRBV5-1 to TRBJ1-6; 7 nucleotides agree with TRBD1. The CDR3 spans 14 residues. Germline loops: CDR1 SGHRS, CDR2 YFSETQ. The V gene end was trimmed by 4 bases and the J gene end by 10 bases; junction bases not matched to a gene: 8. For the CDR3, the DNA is TGCGCCAGCAGCCTTTCAGGGGGTGAATCACCCCTCCACTTT. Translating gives CASSLSGGESPLHF.

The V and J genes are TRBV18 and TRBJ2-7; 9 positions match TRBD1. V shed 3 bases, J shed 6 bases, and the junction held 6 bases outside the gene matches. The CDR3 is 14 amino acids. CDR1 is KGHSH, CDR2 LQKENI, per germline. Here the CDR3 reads CASSPQGQGAEQYF. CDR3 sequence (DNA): TGTGCCAGCTCACCGCAGGGACAGGGAGCCGAGCAGTACTTC.

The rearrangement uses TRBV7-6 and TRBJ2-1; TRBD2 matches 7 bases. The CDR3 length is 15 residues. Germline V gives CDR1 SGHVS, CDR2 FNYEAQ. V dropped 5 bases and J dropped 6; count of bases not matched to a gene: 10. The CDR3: CASSRLAPPLNEQFF. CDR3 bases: TGTGCCAGCAGCCGACTAGCTCCTCCCCTCAATGAGCAGTTCTTC.

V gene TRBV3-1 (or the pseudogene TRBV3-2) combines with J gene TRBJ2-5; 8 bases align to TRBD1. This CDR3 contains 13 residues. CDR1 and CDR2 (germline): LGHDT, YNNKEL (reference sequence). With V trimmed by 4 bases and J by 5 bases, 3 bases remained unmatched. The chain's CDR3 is CASSLQGAETQYF. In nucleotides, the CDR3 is TGTGCCAGCAGCCTCCAGGGGGCGGAGACCCAGTACTTC.

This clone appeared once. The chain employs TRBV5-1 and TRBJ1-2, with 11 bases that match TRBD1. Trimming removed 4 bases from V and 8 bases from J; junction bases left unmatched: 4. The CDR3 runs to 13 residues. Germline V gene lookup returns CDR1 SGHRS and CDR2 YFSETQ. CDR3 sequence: CASSRGTGGGYTF. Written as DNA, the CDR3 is TGCGCCAGCAGCAGGGGGACAGGGGGAGGCTACACCTTC.

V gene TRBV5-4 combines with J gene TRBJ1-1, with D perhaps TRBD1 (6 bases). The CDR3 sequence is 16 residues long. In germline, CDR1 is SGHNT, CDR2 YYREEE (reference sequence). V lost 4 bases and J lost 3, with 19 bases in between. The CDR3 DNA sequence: TGTGCCAGCAGCCCCCAGGGAGGGGGGGCGGACACTGAAGCTTTCTTT. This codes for CASSPQGGGADTEAFF.

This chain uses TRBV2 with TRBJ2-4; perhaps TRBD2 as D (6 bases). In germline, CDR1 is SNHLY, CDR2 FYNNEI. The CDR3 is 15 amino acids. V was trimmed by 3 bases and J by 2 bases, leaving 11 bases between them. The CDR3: CASSEEGMTKNIQYF. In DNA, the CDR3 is TGTGCCAGCAGTGAGGAGGGGATGACCAAAAACATTCAGTACTTC.

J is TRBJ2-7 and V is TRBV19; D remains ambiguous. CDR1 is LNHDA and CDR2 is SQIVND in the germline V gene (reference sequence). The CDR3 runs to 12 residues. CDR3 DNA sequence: TGTGCTCCGGCGCGCAGGTCCTACGAGCAGTACTTC. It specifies CAPARRSYEQYF.

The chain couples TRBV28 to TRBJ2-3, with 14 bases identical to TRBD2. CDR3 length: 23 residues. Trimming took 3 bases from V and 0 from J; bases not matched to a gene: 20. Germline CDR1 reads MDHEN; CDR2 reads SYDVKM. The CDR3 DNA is TGTGCCAGCAGTTTCCCGGGACAGAGACTAGCGGGGGGGAATATTTCTAGCACAGATACGCAGTATTTT. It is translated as CASSFPGQRLAGGNISSTDTQYF.

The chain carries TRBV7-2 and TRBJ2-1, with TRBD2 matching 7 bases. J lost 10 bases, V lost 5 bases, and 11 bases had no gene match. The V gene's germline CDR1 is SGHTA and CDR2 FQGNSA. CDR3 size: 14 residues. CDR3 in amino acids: CASSPGGRMMEQFF. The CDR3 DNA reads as TGTGCCAGCAGCCCGGGGGGACGAATGATGGAGCAGTTCTTC.

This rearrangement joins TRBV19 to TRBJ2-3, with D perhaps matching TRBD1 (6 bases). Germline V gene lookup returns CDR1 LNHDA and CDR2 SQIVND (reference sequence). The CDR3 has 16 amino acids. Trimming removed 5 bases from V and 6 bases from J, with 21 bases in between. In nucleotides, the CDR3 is TGTGCCAGTAGTGGGGGCCGGGACGGCCCGACTGATACGCAGTATTTT. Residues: CASSGGRDGPTDTQYF.

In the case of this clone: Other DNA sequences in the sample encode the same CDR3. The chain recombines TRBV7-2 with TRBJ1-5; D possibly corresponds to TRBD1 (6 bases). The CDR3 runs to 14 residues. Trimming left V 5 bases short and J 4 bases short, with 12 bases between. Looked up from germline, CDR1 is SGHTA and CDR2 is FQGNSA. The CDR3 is CASSPGTLNQPQHF. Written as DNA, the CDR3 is TGTGCCAGCAGCCCCGGGACACTAAATCAGCCCCAGCATTTT.

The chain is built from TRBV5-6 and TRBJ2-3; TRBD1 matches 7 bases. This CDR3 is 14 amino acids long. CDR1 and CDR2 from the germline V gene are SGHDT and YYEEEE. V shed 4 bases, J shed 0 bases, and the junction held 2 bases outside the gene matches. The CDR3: CASSQDRSTDTQYF. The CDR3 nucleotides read TGTGCCAGCAGCCAGGACAGGAGCACAGATACGCAGTATTTT.

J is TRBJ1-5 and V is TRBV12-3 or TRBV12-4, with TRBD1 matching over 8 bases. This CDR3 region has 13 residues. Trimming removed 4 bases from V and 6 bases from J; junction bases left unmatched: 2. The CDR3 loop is CASSSRGLQPQHF. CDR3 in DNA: TGTGCCAGCAGTTCCAGGGGGCTTCAGCCCCAGCATTTT.

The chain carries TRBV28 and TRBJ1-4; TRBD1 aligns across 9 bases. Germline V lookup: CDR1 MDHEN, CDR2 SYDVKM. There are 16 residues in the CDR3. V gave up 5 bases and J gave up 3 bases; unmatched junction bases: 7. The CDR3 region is CASSKGTGRANEKLFF. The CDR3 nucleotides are TGTGCCAGCAGTAAAGGGACAGGGAGAGCTAATGAAAAACTGTTTTTT. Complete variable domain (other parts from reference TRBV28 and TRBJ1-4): DVKVTQSSRYLVKRTGEKVFLECVQDMDHENMFWYRQDPGLGLRLIYFSYDVKMKEKGDIPEGYSVSREKKERFSLILESASTNQTSMYLCASSKGTGRANEKLFFGSGTQLSVL.

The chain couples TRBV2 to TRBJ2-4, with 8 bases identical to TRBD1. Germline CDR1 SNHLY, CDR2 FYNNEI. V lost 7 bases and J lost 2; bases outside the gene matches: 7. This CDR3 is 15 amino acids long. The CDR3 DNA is TGTGCCAGCACTAAGGACAGGGTGACCAAAAACATTCAGTACTTC. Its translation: CASTKDRVTKNIQYF.

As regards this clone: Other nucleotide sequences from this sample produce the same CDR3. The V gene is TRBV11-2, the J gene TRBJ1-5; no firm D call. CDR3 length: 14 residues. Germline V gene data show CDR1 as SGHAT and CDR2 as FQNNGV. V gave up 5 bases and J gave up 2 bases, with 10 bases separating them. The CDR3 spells CASSSGTGNQPQHF. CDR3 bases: TGTGCCAGCAGCAGTGGTACGGGCAATCAGCCCCAGCATTTT. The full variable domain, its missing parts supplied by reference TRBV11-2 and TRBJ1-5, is EAGVAQSPRYKIIEKRQSVAFWCNPISGHATLYWYQQILGQGPKLLIQFQNNGVVDDSQLPKDRFSAERLKGVDSTLKIQPAKLEDSAVYLCASSSGTGNQPQHFGDGTRLSIL.

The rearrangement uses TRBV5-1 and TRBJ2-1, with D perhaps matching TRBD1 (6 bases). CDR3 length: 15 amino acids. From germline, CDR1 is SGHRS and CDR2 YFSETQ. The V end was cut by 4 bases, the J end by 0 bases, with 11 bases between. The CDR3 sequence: CASSPQGGSYNEQFF. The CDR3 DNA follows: TGCGCCAGCAGCCCACAGGGTGGCTCCTACAATGAGCAGTTCTTC.

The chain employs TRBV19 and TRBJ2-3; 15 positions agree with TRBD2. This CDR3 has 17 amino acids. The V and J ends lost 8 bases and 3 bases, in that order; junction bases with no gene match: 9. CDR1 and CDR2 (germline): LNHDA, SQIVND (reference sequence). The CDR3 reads CASGTGTSGRRTDTQYF. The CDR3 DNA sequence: TGTGCCAGTGGTACCGGGACTAGCGGGAGGCGGACAGATACGCAGTATTTT.

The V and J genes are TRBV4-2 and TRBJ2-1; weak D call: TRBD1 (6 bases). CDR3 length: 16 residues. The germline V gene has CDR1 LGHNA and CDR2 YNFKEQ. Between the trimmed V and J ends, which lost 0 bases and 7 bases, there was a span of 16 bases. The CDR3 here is CASSQDFAGDGNEQFF. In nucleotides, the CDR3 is TGTGCCAGCAGCCAAGATTTCGCAGGGGATGGTAATGAGCAGTTCTTC.

Written as DNA, the CDR3 is TGTGCCAGCGCCCGGACAGGTAGGGACGAGCAGTACTTC. It specifies CASARTGRDEQYF. This rearrangement joins TRBV9 to TRBJ2-7; 7 positions agree with TRBD1. Germline CDR1 reads SGDLS; CDR2 reads YYNGEE. The CDR3 sequence is 13 residues long. V lost 7 bases, J lost 5 bases, and 9 bases stayed unmatched.

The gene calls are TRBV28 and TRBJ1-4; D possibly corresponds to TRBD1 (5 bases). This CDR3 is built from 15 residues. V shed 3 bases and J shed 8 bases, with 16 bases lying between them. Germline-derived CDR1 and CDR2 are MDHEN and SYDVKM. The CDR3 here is CASSFPTAGGEKLFF. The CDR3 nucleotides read TGTGCCAGCAGTTTTCCGACAGCAGGTGGGGAAAAACTGTTTTTT.

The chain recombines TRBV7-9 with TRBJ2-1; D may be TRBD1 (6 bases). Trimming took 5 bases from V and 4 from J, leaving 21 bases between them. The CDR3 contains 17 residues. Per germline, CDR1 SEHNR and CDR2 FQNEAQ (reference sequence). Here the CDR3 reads CASSPLQGQTSYNEQFF. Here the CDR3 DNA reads TGTGCCAGCAGCCCACTACAGGGTCAGACAAGTTACAATGAGCAGTTCTTC.

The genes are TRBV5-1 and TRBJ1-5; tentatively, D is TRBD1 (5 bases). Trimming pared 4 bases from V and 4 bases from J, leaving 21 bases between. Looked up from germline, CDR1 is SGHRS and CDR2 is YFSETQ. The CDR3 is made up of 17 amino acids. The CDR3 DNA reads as TGCGCCAGCAGCGCAAACCCCTTAACAGGAACTAATCAGCCCCAGCATTTT. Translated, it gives CASSANPLTGTNQPQHF. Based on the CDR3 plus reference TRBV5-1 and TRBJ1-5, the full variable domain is KAGVTQTPRYLIKTRGQQVTLSCSPISGHRSVSWYQQTPGQGLQFLFEYFSETQRNKGNFPGRFSGRQFSNSRSEMNVSTLELGDSALYLCASSANPLTGTNQPQHFGDGTRLSIL.

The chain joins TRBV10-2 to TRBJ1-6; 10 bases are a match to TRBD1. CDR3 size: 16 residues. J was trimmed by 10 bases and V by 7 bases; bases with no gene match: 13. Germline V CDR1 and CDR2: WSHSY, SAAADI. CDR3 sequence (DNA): TGCGCCAGCACCCGAAGGGACAGGGGAACGGGCTCACCCCTCCACTTT. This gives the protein CASTRRDRGTGSPLHF.